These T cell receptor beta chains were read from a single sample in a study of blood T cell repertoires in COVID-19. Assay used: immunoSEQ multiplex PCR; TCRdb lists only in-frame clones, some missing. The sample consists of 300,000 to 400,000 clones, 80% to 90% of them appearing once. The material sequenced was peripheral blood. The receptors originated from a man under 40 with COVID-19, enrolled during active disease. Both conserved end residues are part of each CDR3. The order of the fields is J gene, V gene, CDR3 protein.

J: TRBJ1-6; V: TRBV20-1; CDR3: CSASRSPGDSPLHF
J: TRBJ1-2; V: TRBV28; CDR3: CASSLFPGGHYGYTF
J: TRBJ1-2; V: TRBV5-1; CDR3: CASSPDSNGYGYTF
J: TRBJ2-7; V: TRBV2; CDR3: CASSASQGAYEQYF
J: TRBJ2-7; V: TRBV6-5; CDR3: CASRVQSGGTYEQYF
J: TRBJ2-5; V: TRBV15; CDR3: CATSRGLAGGRQETQYF
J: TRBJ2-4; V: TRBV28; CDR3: CASSRQIGLAGGPKNIQYF
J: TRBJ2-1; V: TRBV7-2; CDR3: CASSAYIRGESEQFF
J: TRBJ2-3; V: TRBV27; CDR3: CASSSQSIGTSGYTDTQYF
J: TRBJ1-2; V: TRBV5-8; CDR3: CASSLAPTGYNYGYTF
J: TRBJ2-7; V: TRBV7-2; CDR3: CASSLGAGDPYEQYF
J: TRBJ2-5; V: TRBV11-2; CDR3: CASSLGSAGREGETQYF
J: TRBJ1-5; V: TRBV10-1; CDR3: CASPRGTGGRGNQPQHF
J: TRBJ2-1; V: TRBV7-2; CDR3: CASSSGTSGNYNEQFF
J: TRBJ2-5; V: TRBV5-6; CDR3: CASSSLAVQNQETQYF
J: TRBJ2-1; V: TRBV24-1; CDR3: CATSAAGGRYNEQFF
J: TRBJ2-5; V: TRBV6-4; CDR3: CASSAQPGPGEETQYF
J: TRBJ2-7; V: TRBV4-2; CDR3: CASSSYGTSLSYEQYF
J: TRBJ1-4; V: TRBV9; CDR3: CASSSPGLLNEKLFF
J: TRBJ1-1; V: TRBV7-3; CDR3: CASSRLAAQGEAFF
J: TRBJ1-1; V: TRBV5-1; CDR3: CASSRGTGLMNTEAFF
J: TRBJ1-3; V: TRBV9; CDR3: CASSVGQGSSGNTIYF
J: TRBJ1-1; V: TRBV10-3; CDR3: CAISGTANTEAFF
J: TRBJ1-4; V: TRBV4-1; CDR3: CASSQVTRSNEKLFF
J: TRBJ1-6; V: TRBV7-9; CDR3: CASSLVEENSPLHF
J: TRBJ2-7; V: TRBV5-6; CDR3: CASNTLAGTSYYEQYF
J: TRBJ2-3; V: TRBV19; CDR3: CASTTSHPLGQRYTDTQYF
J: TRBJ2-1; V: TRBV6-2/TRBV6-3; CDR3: CASSSALGTVVNNEQFF
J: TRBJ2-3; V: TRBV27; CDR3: CASSLSPALAGGLPDTQYF
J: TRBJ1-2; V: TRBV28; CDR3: CASSLRDRVGGYTF
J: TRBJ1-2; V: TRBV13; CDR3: CASSLGQGNYGYTF
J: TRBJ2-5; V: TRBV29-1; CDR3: CSVEYAAGGGTQYF
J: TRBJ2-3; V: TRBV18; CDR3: CASSPPGLAGADTQYF
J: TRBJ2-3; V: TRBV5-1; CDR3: CASSSGVRFADTQYF
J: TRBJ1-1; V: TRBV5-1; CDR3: CASRGQGAGTEAFF
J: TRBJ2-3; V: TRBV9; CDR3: CASSSRGTPRTDTQYF
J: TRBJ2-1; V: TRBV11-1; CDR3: CASSRRTGSSYNEQFF
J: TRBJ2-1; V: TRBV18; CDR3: CASSPPSGGVYNEQFF
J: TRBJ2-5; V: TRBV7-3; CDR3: CASSPGTEQETQYF
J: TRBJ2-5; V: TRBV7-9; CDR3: CASSLGGLKETQYF
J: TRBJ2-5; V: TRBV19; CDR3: CASSRGQGVFLGGETQYF